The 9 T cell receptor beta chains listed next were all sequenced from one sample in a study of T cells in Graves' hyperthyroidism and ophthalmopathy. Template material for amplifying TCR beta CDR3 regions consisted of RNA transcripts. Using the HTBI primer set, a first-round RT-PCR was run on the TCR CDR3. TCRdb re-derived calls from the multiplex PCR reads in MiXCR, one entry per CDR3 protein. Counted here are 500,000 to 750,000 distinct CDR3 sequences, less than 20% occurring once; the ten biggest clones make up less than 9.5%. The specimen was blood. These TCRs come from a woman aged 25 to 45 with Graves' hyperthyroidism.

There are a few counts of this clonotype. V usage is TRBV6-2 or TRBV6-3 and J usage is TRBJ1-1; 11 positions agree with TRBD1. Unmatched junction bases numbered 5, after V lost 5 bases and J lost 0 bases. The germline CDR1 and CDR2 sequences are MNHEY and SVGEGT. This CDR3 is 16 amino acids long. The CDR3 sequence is CASSDGQGAVNTEAFF. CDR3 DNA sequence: TGTGCCAGCAGTGACGGACAGGGGGCTGTGAACACTGAAGCTTTCTTT.

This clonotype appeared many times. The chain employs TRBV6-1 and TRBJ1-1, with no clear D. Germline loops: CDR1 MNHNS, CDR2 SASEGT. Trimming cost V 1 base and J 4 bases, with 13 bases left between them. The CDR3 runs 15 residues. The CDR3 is CASSEGRNAITEAFF. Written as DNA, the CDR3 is TGTGCCAGCAGTGAAGGAAGGAATGCGATCACTGAAGCTTTCTTT.

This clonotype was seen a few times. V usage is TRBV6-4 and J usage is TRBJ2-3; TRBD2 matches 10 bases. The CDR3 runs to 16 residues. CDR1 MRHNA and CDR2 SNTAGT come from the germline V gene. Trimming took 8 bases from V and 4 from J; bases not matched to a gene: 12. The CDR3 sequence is CASPGEREGLSDTQYF. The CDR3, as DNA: TGTGCCAGCCCAGGAGAGCGGGAGGGCCTGTCAGATACGCAGTATTTT.

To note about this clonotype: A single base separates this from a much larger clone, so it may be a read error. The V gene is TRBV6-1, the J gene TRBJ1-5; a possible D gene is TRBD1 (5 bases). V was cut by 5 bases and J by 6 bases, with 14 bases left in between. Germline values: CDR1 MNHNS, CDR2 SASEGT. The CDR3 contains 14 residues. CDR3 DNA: TGTGCCAGCAGTCACTCAAGGGGACGTCAGCCCCAGCATTTT. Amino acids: CASSHSRGRQPQHF.

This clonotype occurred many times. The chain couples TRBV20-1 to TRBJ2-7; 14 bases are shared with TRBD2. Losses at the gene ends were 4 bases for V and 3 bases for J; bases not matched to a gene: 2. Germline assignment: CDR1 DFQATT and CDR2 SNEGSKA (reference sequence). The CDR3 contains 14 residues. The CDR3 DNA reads TGCAGTGCTATGGGGACTAGCGGGAGCTACGAGCAGTACTTC. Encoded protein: CSAMGTSGSYEQYF.

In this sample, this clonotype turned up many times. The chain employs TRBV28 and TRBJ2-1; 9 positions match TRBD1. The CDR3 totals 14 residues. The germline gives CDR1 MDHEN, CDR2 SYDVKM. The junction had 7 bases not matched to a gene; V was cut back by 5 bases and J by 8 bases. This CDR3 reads CASSRDRALDEQFF. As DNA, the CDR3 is TGTGCCAGCAGTCGGGACAGGGCCTTAGATGAGCAGTTCTTC.

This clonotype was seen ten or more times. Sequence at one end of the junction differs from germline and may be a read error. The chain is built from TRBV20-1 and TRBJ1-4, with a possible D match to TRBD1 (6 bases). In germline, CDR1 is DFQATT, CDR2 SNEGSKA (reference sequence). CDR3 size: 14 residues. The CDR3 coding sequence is TGCAGTGCTAGTCCAGGGACAACAAATGAAAAACTGTTTTTT. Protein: CSASPGTTNEKLFF.

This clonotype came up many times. The DNA for the CDR3 is TGCGCCAGCAGCTTGGACGGAAGCTCTGGGGCCAACGTCCTGACTTTC. Amino acid sequence: CASSLDGSSGANVLTF. The rearrangement links TRBV5-1 to TRBJ2-6; no firm D call. The ends were cut back, 0 bases at V and 0 bases at J, with 7 bases in the middle. The CDR3 runs to 16 residues. In germline, CDR1 is SGHRS, CDR2 YFSETQ.

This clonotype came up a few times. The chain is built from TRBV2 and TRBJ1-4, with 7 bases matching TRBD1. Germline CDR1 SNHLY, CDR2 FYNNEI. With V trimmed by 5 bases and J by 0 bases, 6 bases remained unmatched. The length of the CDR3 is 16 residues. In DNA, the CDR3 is TGTGCCAGCAGTAGGGACAGAACTGCAACTAATGAAAAACTGTTTTTT. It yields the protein CASSRDRTATNEKLFF.